This passage covers 15 T cell receptor beta chains from one sample sequenced in a study of regulatory dendritic cells for organ transplantation. TCRdb's table, derived via immunoSEQ multiplex PCR, lists solely in-frame clones and lacks some. The table has 35,000 to 45,000 clones, just over 90% seen once. Source material: naive CD8+ T cells from blood. Subset reported: CD45RA+ naive T cells. The receptors were sampled from a human donor in good health.

The V and J genes are TRBV28 and TRBJ2-3; TRBD2 matches at 13 bases. The CDR3 is made up of 21 amino acids. Trimming at V came to 3 bases and at J to 2 bases, leaving 17 bases not matched to a gene. Germline V gene sequence: CDR1 MDHEN, CDR2 SYDVKM. The CDR3 loop reads CASSFRSPTAGLAGDTDTQYF. In DNA form, the CDR3 reads TGTGCCAGCAGTTTTAGATCGCCTACCGCAGGACTAGCGGGAGACACAGATACGCAGTATTTT.

The chain combines TRBV27 with TRBJ1-3; 7 nucleotides line up with TRBD1. V gave up 5 bases and J gave up 5 bases; unmatched junction bases: 12. CDR3 size: 16 residues. Germline CDR1 and CDR2: MNHEY and SMNVEV (reference sequence). The CDR3 region is CASSPNPRTGRNTIYF. The DNA of the CDR3 is TGTGCCAGCAGTCCCAACCCACGGACAGGACGAAACACCATATATTTT.

This chain connects TRBV4-3 to TRBJ2-7; possibly TRBD2 for D (6 bases). CDR3 length: 14 residues. Trimming shortened V by 0 bases and J by 2 bases, and 8 bases separated the two germline ends. Germline-derived CDR1 and CDR2 are LGHNA and YSLEER. CDR3 residues: CASSQDGGAYEQYF. The CDR3 nucleotides are TGCGCCAGCAGCCAAGATGGAGGGGCCTACGAGCAGTACTTC.

This chain links TRBV4-3 with TRBJ1-3; the D is unclear. The CDR3 has 15 amino acids. Per germline, CDR1 LGHNA and CDR2 YSLEER. V lost 0 bases, J lost 8 bases, and 14 bases lay in between. In DNA form, the CDR3 reads TGCGCCAGCAGCCAAGAGGGCCTCCCCTACGACACCATATATTTT. Translation gives CASSQEGLPYDTIYF.

This chain uses TRBV7-2 with TRBJ2-7; 7 bases line up with TRBD1. The ends lost 5 bases at V and 3 bases at J; junction bases unmatched: 7. The CDR3 runs 14 residues. Germline CDR1 SGHTA, CDR2 FQGNSA. CDR3 in amino acids: CASSPWDSFYEQYF. CDR3 nucleotides: TGTGCCAGCAGCCCATGGGACAGCTTCTACGAGCAGTACTTC.

V and J are TRBV29-1 and TRBJ1-2; TRBD1 aligns across 9 bases. CDR1 SQVTM and CDR2 ANQGSEA come from the germline V gene. The CDR3 contains 18 residues. The junction had 17 bases not matched to a gene; V was cut back by 2 bases and J by 4 bases. For the CDR3, the DNA is TGCAGCGTTGAAATTCGGGCGGGACAGGGTCGAGCCACCTATGGCTACACCTTC. Translation gives CSVEIRAGQGRATYGYTF.

V is TRBV27 and J is TRBJ1-2; maybe TRBD1 (5 bases). This CDR3 comprises 14 residues. Trimming took 3 bases from V and 7 from J, leaving 15 bases between them. Germline V lookup: CDR1 MNHEY, CDR2 SMNVEV (reference sequence). The DNA of the CDR3 is TGTGCCAGCAGTTTTAGTCCGGGGGGGAGTGGCTACACCTTC. This gives the protein CASSFSPGGSGYTF.

This clone was counted a single time. The chain recombines TRBV4-3 with TRBJ2-7; 8 bases are shared with TRBD2. The CDR3 totals 16 residues. V trimming: 0 bases; J trimming: 4 bases; junction bases outside the gene matches: 8. CDR1 is LGHNA and CDR2 is YSLEER in the germline V gene. CDR3: CASSQEEGLVRYEQYF. The CDR3 DNA sequence: TGCGCCAGCAGCCAAGAGGAGGGACTAGTTCGTTACGAGCAGTACTTC.

This clone appeared a single time. V usage is TRBV11-2 and J usage is TRBJ2-7; D remains unclear. Trimming removed 3 bases from V and 0 bases from J, with 0 bases in between. The CDR3 runs 11 residues. CDR1 is SGHAT and CDR2 is FQNNGV in the germline V gene. The CDR3 DNA follows: TGTGCCAGCAGCTTCTCCTACGAGCAGTACTTC. Residues: CASSFSYEQYF.

This clone occurred once. The chain links TRBV4-1 to TRBJ2-7, with D possibly TRBD2 on 5 matching bases. V was cut by 8 bases and J by 5 bases, with 19 bases left in between. The germline gives CDR1 MGHRA, CDR2 YSYEKL. The CDR3 has 14 residues. CDR3 in DNA: TGCGCCAGCGCCACGGGGTCAGAGGCCCACGAGCAGTACTTC. Amino acid sequence: CASATGSEAHEQYF.

CDR3 sequence (DNA): TGTGCCAGCAGCTACTCCGGACTAGGAGAGACCCAGTACTTC. Its translation is CASSYSGLGETQYF. The rearrangement uses TRBV5-4 and TRBJ2-5; 7 bases align to TRBD2. V dropped 3 bases and J dropped 4; count of bases not matched to a gene: 6. The germline V gene encodes CDR1 SGHNT and CDR2 YYREEE (reference sequence). This CDR3 has 14 residues.

The J gene is TRBJ2-7, the V gene TRBV27; D is possibly TRBD1 (5 bases). CDR3 length: 15 residues. Germline CDR1 is MNHEY and CDR2 is SMNVEV (reference sequence). With 4 bases removed from V and 3 bases from J, the gap between germline ends came to 16 bases. CDR3: CASSWFPGPGYEQYF. CDR3 in DNA: TGTGCCAGCAGTTGGTTTCCAGGGCCCGGCTACGAGCAGTACTTC.

The rearrangement links TRBV27 to TRBJ2-1, with D possibly matching TRBD2 (6 bases). This CDR3 has 14 residues. The ends were cut back, 5 bases at V and 8 bases at J, with 16 bases in the middle. In germline, CDR1 is MNHEY, CDR2 SMNVEV (reference sequence). CDR3 loop: CASSPQISGDEQFF. For the CDR3, the DNA is TGTGCCAGCAGTCCTCAGATATCGGGGGATGAGCAGTTCTTC.

The V and J genes are TRBV7-9 and TRBJ2-2, with D possibly TRBD2 on 6 matching bases. Trimming stripped 5 bases from V and 5 bases from J, with 6 bases between. This CDR3 is 12 amino acids long. Per the germline V gene, CDR1 is SEHNR and CDR2 is FQNEAQ (reference sequence). For the CDR3, the DNA is TGTGCCAGCAGCGGGGGGACCGGGGAGCTGTTTTTT. Its translation is CASSGGTGELFF.

CDR3 bases: TGTGCTAGTGGTCCCCAGGGGCTCAGCTATGGCTACACCTTC. Its translation is CASGPQGLSYGYTF. This chain joins TRBV12-5 and TRBJ1-2, with D possibly matching TRBD1 (6 bases). The V end lost 5 bases, the J end lost 4 bases, and 14 bases lay between the germline ends. The CDR3 is made up of 14 amino acids. Germline values: CDR1 LGHNT, CDR2 FRNRAP.